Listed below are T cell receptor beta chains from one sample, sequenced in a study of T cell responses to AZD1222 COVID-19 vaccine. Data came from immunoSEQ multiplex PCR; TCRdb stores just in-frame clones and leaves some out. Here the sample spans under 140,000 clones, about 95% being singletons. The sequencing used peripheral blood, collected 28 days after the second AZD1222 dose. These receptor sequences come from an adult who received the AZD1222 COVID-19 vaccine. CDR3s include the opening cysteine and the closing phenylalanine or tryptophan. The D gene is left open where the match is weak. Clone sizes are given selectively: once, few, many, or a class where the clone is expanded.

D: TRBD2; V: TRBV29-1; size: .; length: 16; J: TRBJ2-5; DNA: TGCAGCGCCGCCGGACTAGCGGGAGGGCCCATGGAGACCCAGTACTTC; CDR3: CSAAGLAGGPMETQYF
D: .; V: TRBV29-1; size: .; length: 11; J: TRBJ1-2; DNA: TGCAGCGTTGTTGGGGCGGGCGGCTACACCTTC; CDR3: CSVVGAGGYTF
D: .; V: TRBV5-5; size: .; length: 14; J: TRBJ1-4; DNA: TGTGCCAGCAGCTTTTGGGGTAGCTCCGAAAAACTGTTTTTT; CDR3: CASSFWGSSEKLFF
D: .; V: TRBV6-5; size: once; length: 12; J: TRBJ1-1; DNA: TGTGCCAGCAGGCAAATGAACACTGAAGCTTTCTTT; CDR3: CASRQMNTEAFF
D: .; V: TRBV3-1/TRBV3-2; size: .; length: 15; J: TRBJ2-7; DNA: TGTGCCAGCAGCCATAACGACTTGAGTGGGGACGAGCAGTACTTC; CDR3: CASSHNDLSGDEQYF
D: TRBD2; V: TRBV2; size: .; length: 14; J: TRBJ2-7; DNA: TGTGCCAGTACAAAACTAGCGGGAGTACCCGAGCAGTACTTC; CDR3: CASTKLAGVPEQYF
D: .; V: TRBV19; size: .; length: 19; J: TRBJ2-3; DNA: TGTGCCAGTAGCACCAGCGCGGGGGCTTCACTCTTTAGCACAGATACGCAGTATTTT; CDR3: CASSTSAGASLFSTDTQYF
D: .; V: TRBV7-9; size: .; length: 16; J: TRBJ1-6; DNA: TGTGCCAGCAGCCCCCGTACCCAAGGCGAGGGTTCACCCCTCCACTTT; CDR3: CASSPRTQGEGSPLHF
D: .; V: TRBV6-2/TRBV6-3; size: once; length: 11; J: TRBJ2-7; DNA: TGTGCCAGCAGCCCCAGCTACGAGCAGTACTTC; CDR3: CASSPSYEQYF
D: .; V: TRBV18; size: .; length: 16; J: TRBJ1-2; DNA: TGTGCCAGCTCCCCAACGCCTGTCGCCTCATCCTATGGCTACACCTTC; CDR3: CASSPTPVASSYGYTF
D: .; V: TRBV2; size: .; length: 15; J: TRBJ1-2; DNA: TGTGCCAGCAGGAGCCCTACAGTACTCAGCTATGGCTACACCTTC; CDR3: CASRSPTVLSYGYTF
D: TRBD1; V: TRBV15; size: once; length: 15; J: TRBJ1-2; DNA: TGTGCCACCAGCTTCGACAGGGGGCTGGTTAATGGCTACACCTTC; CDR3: CATSFDRGLVNGYTF
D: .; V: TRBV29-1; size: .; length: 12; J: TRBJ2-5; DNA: TGCAGCGTTGGGACAGTTCAAGAGACCCAGTACTTC; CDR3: CSVGTVQETQYF
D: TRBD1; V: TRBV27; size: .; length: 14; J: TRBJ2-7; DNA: TGTGCCAGCAGTTTATTTGGGACAGGGGAAGAGCAGTACTTC; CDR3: CASSLFGTGEEQYF
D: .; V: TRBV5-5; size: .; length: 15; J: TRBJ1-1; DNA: TGTGCCAGCAGCTTGTTCAAGGGACCTAACACTGAAGCTTTCTTT; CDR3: CASSLFKGPNTEAFF
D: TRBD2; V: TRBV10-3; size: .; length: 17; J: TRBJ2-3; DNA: TGTGCCATCAGTGGCCCGGGGACTAGCGGGAGGCTAGATACGCAGTATTTT; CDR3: CAISGPGTSGRLDTQYF
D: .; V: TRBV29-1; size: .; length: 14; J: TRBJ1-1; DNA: TGCAGCGTCGAGGACTCCAGGGAGAACACTGAAGCTTTCTTT; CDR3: CSVEDSRENTEAFF
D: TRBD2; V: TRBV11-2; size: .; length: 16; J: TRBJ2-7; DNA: TGTGCCAGCAGCTCAGAGGGACTAGCGGGCTCCTACGAGCAGTACTTC; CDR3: CASSSEGLAGSYEQYF
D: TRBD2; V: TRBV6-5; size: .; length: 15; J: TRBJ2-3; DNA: TGTGCCAGCAGCACTAGGACTAGCGGGGGAGATACGCAGTATTTT; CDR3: CASSTRTSGGDTQYF
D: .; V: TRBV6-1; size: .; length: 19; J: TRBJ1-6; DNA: TGTGCCAGCAGTGAAAGTGGGGTATGGGGCTGGGGAAATAATTCACCCCTCCACTTT; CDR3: CASSESGVWGWGNNSPLHF
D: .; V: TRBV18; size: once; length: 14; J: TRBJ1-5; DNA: TGTGCCAGCTCCCCAGGGTTGGATCATCAGCCCCAGCATTTT; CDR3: CASSPGLDHQPQHF
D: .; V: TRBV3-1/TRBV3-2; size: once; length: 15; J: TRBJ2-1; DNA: TGTGCCAGCAGCCAGATATCCGGGTCGCAAAATGAGCAGTTCTTC; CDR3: CASSQISGSQNEQFF
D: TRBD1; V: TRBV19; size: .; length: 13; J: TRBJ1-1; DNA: TGTGCCAGTACCGTCGGACAGGCCGCTGAAGCTTTCTTT; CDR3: CASTVGQAAEAFF
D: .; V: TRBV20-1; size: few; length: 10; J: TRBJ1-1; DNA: TGCAGTGCTAGCGGGACTAAAGCTTTCTTT; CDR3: CSASGTKAFF
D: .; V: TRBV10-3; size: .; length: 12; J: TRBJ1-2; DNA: TGTGCCACCCTCAAGGACCTCTATGGCTACACCTTC; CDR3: CATLKDLYGYTF
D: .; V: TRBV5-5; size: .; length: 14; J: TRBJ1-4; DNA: TGTGCCAGCAGCCTCGGGGCAGTAAATGAAAAACTGTTTTTT; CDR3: CASSLGAVNEKLFF
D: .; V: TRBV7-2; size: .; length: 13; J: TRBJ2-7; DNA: TGTGCCAGCAGCTACGGATGGGGCTACGAGCAGTACTTC; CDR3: CASSYGWGYEQYF
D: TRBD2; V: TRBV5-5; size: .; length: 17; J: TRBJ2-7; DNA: TGTGCCAGCAGTCCCGGGACTAGCGGGAGAGTATCGGTCGAGCAGTACTTC; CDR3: CASSPGTSGRVSVEQYF
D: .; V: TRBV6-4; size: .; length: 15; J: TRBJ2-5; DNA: TGTGCCAGCAGTCCCCGACCAGGCGACCAAGAGACCCAGTACTTC; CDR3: CASSPRPGDQETQYF
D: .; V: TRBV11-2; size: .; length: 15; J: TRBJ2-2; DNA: TGTGCCAGCAGCCCAACTACTCCGAACGGCGGGGAGCTGTTTTTT; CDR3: CASSPTTPNGGELFF
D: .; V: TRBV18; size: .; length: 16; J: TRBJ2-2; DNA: TGTGCCAGCTCACGGCTGAGGGGAGGCGCCACCGGGGAGCTGTTTTTT; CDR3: CASSRLRGGATGELFF
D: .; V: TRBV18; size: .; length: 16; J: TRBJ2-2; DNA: TGTGCCAGCTCACCGTGGCAGGGAATAGGCGCCGGGGAGCTGTTTTTT; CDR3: CASSPWQGIGAGELFF
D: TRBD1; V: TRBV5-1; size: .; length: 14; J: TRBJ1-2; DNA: TGCGCCAGCAGCTGGGACAGGGGGAACTATGGCTACACCTTC; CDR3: CASSWDRGNYGYTF
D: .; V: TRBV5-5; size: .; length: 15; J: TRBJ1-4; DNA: TGTGCCAGCAGCTTGCGGGAGGGAAGTGGAGAAAAACTGTTTTTT; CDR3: CASSLREGSGEKLFF
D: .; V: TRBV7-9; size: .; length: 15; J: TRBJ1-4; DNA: TGTGCCAGCAGCTTATTCCTCGGCCGGGGGGAAAAACTGTTTTTT; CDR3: CASSLFLGRGEKLFF
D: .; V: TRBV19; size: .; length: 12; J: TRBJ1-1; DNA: TGTGCCAGTAGTATTTCGAACACTGAAGCTTTCTTT; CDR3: CASSISNTEAFF
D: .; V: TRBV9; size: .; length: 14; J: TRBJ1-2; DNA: TGTGCCAGCAGCCCAGATAGAATGAGGTATGGCTACACCTTC; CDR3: CASSPDRMRYGYTF
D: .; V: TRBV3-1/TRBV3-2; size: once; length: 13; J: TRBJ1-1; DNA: TGTGCCAGCAGCCAGAGTGACGTCCTTCGGGCTTTCTTT; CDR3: CASSQSDVLRAFF
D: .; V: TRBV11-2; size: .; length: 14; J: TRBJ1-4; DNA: TGTGCCAGCAGCTTAGGAAGACGCGGTGAAAAACTGTTTTTT; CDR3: CASSLGRRGEKLFF
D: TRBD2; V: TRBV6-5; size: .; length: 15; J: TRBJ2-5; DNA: TGTGCCAGCAGTACACCGGGACTAGCGGACGAGACCCAGTACTTC; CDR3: CASSTPGLADETQYF
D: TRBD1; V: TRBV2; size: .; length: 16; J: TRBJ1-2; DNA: TGTGCCAGCAGTGAGTGGGGGGGACAGTTCAACTATGGCTACACCTTC; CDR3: CASSEWGGQFNYGYTF
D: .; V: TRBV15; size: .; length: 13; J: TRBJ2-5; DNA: TGTGCCACCAGCACGAGGGTTCGAGAGACCCAGTACTTC; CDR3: CATSTRVRETQYF
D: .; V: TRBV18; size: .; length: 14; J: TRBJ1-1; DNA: TGTGCCAGCGTGACCGGGACGGCGAACACTGAAGCTTTCTTT; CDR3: CASVTGTANTEAFF
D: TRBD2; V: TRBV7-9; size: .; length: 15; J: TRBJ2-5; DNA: TGTGCCAGCAGCCCTGGACTAGCGGGAGGAGAGACCCAGTACTTC; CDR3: CASSPGLAGGETQYF
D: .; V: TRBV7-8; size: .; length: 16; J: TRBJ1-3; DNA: TGTGCCAGCAGCTTAATGTACAGTCTCTCTGGAAACACCATATATTTT; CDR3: CASSLMYSLSGNTIYF
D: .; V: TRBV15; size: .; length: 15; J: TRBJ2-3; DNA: TGTGCCACCAGGCGCAGGGGGGTTATTCCAGATACGCAGTATTTT; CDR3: CATRRRGVIPDTQYF
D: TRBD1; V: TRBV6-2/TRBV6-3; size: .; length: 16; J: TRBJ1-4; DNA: TGTGCCAGCAGTTACAAGTCGGGGACAGGGGGTGAAAAACTGTTTTTT; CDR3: CASSYKSGTGGEKLFF
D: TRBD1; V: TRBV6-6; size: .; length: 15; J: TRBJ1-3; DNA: TGTGCCAGCAGTGAGGGACAGCAGAGTGGAAACACCATATATTTT; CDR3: CASSEGQQSGNTIYF
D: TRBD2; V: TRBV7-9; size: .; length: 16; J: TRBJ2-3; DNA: TGTGCCAGCAGCTTAGCGACTAGCGGATACACAGATACGCAGTATTTT; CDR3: CASSLATSGYTDTQYF
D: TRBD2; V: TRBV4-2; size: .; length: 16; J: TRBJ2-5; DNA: TGTGCCAGCAGCCAAGAGGGGGGGAGGGCCGGTGAGACCCAGTACTTC; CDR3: CASSQEGGRAGETQYF
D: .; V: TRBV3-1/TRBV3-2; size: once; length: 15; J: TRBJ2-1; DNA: TGTGCCAGCAGCCAAGGCTCCTGGGGGCCCAATGAGCAGTTCTTC; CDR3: CASSQGSWGPNEQFF
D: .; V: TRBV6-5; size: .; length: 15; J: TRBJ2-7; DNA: TGTGCCAGCAGGGGGGTAGGGGGTAGGACCTACGAGCAGTACTTC; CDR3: CASRGVGGRTYEQYF